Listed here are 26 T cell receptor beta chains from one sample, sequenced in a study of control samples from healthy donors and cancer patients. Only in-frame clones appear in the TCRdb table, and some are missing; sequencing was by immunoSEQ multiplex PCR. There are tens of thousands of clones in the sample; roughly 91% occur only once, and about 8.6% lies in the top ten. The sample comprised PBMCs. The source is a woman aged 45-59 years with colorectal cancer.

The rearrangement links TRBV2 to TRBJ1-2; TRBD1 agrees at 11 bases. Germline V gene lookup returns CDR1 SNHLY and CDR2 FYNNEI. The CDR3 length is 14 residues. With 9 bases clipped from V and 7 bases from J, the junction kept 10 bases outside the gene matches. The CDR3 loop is CASTGTGGISGYTF. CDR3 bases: TGTGCCAGTACCGGGACAGGGGGTATTAGTGGCTACACCTTC.

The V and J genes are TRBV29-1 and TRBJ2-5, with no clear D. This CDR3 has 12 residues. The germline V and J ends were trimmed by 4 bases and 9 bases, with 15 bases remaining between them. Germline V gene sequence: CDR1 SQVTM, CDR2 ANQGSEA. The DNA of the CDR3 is TGCAGCGTTGTTACGGCCGAAGGTGCCCAGTACTTC. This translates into CSVVTAEGAQYF. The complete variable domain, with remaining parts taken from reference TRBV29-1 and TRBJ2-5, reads SAVISQKPSRDICQRGTSLTIQCQVDSQVTMMFWYRQQPGQSLTLIATANQGSEATYESGFVIDKFPISRPNLTFSTLTVSNMSPEDSSIYLCSVVTAEGAQYFGPGTRLLVL.

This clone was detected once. The CDR3 region is CASSSDRGLNSGNTIYF. The CDR3 region has the DNA TGTGCCAGCAGCTCCGACAGGGGGCTCAACTCTGGAAACACCATATATTTT. The chain uses TRBV7-2 and TRBJ1-3; 10 nucleotides align to TRBD1. This CDR3 comprises 17 residues. CDR1 and CDR2 (germline): SGHTA, FQGNSA. With V trimmed by 4 bases and J by 0 bases, 6 bases remained unmatched. Combining the CDR3 with reference TRBV7-2 and TRBJ1-3 gives the whole variable domain GAGVSQSPSNKVTEKGKDVELRCDPISGHTALYWYRQSLGQGLEFLIYFQGNSAPDKSGLPSDRFSAERTGGSVSTLTIQRTQQEDSAVYLCASSSDRGLNSGNTIYFGEGSWLTVV.

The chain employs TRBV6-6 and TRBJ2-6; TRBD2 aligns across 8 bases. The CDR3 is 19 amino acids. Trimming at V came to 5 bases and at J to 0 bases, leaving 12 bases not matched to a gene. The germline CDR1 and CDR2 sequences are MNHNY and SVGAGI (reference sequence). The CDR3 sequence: CASSPGGGQIISGANVLTF. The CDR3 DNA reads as TGTGCCAGCAGTCCCGGGGGGGGACAAATAATCTCTGGGGCCAACGTCCTGACTTTC.

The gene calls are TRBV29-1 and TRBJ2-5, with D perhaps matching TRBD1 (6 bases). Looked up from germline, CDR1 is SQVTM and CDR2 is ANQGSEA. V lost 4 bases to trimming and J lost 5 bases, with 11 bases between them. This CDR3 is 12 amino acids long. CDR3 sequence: CSVVRGPETQYF. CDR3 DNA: TGCAGCGTTGTCAGGGGCCCGGAGACCCAGTACTTC.

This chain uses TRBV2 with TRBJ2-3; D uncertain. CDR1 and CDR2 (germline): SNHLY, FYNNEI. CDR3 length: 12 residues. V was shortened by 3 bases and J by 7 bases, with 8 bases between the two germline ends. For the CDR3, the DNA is TGTGCCAGCAGTGAGAGGCTAAATACGCAGTATTTT. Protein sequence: CASSERLNTQYF.

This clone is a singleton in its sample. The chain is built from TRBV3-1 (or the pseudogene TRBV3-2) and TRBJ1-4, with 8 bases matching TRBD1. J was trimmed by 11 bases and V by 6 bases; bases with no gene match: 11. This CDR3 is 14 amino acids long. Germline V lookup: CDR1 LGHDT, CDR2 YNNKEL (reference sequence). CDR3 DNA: TGTGCCAGCAGTCCAGACAGGGGCTTTGCCAAACTGTTTTTT. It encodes CASSPDRGFAKLFF.

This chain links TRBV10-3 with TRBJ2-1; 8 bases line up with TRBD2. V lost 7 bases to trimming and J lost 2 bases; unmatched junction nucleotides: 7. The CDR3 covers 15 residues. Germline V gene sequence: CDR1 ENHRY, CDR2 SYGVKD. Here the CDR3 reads CAIMEGSGAYNEQFF. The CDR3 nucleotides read TGTGCCATCATGGAGGGTAGCGGGGCCTACAATGAGCAGTTCTTC.

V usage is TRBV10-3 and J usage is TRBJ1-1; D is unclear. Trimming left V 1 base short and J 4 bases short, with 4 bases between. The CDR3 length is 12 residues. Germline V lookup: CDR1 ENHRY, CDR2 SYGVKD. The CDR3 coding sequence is TGTGCCATCAGTGAGTGGGGCACTGAAGCTTTCTTT. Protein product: CAISEWGTEAFF.

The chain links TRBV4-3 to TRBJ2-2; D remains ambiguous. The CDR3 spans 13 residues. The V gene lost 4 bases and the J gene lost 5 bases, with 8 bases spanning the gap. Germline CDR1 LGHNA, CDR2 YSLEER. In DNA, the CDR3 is TGCGCCAGCAGCCCCCCGGTAACCGGGGAGCTGTTTTTT. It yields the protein CASSPPVTGELFF.

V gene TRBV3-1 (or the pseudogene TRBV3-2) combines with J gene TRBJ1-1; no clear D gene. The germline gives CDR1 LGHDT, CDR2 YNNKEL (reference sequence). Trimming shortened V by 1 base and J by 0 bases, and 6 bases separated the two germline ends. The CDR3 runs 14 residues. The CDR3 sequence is CASSQATVNTEAFF. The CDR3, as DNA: TGTGCCAGCAGCCAAGCGACGGTGAACACTGAAGCTTTCTTT.

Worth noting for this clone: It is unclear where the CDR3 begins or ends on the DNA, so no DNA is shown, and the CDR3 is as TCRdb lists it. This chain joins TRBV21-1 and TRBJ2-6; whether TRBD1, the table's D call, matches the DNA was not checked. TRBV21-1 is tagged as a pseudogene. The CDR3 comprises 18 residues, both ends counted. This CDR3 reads CASSKDRGVASGANVLTF.

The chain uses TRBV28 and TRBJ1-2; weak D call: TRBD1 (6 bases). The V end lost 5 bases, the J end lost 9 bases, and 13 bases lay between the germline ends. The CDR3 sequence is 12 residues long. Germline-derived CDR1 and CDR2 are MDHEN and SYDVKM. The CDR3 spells CASSTGLRSYTF. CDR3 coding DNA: TGTGCCAGCAGTACAGGGCTTCGTAGCTACACCTTC.

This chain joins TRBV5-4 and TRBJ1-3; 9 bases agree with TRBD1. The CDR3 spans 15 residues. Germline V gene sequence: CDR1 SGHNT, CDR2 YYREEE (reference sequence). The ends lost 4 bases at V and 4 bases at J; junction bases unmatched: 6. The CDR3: CASSPGTGKGNTIYF. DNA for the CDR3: TGTGCCAGCAGCCCAGGGACAGGGAAAGGAAACACCATATATTTT.

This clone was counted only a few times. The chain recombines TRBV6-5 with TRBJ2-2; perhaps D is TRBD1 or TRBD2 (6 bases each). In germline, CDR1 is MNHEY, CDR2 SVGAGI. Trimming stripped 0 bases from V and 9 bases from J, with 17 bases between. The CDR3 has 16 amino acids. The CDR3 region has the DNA TGTGCCAGCAGTTACTCAACGGGGGCGGCCCGGAGGGAGCTGTTTTTT. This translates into CASSYSTGAARRELFF.

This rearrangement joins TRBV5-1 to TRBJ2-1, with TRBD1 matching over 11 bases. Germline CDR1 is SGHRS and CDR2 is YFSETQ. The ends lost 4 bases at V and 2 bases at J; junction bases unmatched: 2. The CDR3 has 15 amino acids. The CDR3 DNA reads TGCGCCAGCAGCCTGGGACAGGGGGCCTACAATGAGCAGTTCTTC. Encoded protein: CASSLGQGAYNEQFF.

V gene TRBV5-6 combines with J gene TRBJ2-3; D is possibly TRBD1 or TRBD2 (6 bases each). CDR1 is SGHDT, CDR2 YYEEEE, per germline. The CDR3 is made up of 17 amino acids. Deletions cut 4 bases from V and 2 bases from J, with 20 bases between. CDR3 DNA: TGTGCCAGCAGCGCCAGGTACGGGGGCTATATCACAGATACGCAGTATTTT. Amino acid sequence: CASSARYGGYITDTQYF.

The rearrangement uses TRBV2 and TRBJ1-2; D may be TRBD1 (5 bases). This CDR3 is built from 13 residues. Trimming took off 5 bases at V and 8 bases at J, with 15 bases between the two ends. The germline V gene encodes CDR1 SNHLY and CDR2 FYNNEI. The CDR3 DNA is TGTGCCAGCAGTCCCGACGGACAACTAGGCTACACCTTC. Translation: CASSPDGQLGYTF. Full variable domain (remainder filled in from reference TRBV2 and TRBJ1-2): EPEVTQTPSHQVTQMGQEVILRCVPISNHLYFYWYRQILGQKVEFLVSFYNNEISEKSEIFDDQFSVERPDGSNFTLKIRSTKLEDSAMYFCASSPDGQLGYTFGSGTRLTVV.

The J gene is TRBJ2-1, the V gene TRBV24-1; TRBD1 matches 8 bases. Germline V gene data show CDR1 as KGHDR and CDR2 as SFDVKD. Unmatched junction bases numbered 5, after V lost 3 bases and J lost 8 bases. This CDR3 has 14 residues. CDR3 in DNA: TGTGCCACCAGTGATGGACAGGGTTGGGATGAGCAGTTCTTC. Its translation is CATSDGQGWDEQFF.

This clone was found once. This CDR3 is CASSLPGEFHGYTF. As DNA, the CDR3 is TGTGCCAGCAGTTTACCTGGGGAGTTTCATGGCTACACCTTC. J is TRBJ1-2 and V is TRBV28; D is undetermined. Germline values: CDR1 MDHEN, CDR2 SYDVKM. The CDR3 is 14 amino acids. The V gene lost 2 bases and the J gene lost 6 bases, with 13 bases spanning the gap.

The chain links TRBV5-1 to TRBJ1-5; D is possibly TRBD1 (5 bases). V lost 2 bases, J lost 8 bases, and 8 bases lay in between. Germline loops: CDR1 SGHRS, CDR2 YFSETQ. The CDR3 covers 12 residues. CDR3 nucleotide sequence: TGCGCCAGCAGCTTCACAGGCGAGCCCCAGCATTTT. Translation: CASSFTGEPQHF. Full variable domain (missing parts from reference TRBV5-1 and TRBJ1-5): KAGVTQTPRYLIKTRGQQVTLSCSPISGHRSVSWYQQTPGQGLQFLFEYFSETQRNKGNFPGRFSGRQFSNSRSEMNVSTLELGDSALYLCASSFTGEPQHFGDGTRLSIL.

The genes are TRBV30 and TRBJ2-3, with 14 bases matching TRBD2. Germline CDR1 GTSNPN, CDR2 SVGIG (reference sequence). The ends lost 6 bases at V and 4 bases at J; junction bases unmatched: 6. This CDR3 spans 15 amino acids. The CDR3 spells CACETSGGAADTQYF. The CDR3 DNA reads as TGTGCCTGCGAGACTAGCGGGGGGGCAGCAGATACGCAGTATTTT.

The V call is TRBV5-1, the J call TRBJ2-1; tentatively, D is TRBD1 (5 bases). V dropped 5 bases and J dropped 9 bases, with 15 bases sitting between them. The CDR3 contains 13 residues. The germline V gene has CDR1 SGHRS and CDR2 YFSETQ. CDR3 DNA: TGCGCCAGCAGGGACATGGATGATACTGAGCAGTTCTTC. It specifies CASRDMDDTEQFF.

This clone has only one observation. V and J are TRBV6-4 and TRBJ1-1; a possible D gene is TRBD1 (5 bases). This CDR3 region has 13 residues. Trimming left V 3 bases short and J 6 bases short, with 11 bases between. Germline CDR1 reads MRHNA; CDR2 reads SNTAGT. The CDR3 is CASSESGGAEAFF. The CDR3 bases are TGTGCCAGCAGTGAGTCCGGAGGGGCTGAAGCTTTCTTT.

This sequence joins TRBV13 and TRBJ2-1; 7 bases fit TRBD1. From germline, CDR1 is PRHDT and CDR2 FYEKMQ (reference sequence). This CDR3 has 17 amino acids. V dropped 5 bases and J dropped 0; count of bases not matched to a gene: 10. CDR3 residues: CASSAKTGARSYNEQFF. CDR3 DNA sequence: TGTGCCAGCAGCGCTAAAACAGGGGCCCGCTCCTACAATGAGCAGTTCTTC.

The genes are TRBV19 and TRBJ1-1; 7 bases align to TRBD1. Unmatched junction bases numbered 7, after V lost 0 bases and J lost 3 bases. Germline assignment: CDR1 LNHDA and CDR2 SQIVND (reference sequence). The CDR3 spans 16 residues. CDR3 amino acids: CASSIDRGTAHTEAFF. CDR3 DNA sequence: TGTGCCAGTAGTATAGATCGCGGGACAGCTCACACTGAAGCTTTCTTT.